This T cell receptor beta chain is from a study of blood T cells in healthy people across ages. Study-level background: When template switching was applied, about one barcoded beta molecule was captured per two T cells.

V lost 5 bases and J lost 5; bases outside the gene matches: 5. Germline-derived CDR1 and CDR2 are DFQATT and SNEGSKA (reference sequence). This CDR3 comprises 13 residues. Then a second PCR, running roughly 6 to 12 cycles, was carried out with a sample-barcoded 5' primer and a J-beta primer mix. TCRdb reprocessed the 5' RACE reads via MiXCR and lists one record per CDR3 protein. In the table there are roughly 730,000 distinct CDR3 sequences, 56% of which are singletons. This chain links TRBV20-1 with TRBJ2-3; 9 bases map to TRBD2. The source material was blood. The sequence was obtained from a man aged 35-49 years in good health. CDR3 coding DNA: TGCAGTGCTTGGAGCGGGGGGAAAGATACGCAGTATTTT. Its translation: CSAWSGGKDTQYF.